A single sample gave rise to the 2 T cell receptor beta chains below, sequenced in a study of T cells in localized non-small cell lung cancer. Assay: immunoSEQ multiplex PCR; the TCRdb copy retains only in-frame clones and omits some. The sample has about 20,000 clones, around 87% seen once. The input for sequencing was PBMCs, taken before any cancer treatment. These receptors came from a man between 40 and 69 years old with stage II squamous cell lung carcinoma.

J is TRBJ1-2 and V is TRBV19; D uncertain. The CDR3 spans 14 residues. Trimming removed 7 bases from V and 4 bases from J, with 16 bases in between. Germline V lookup: CDR1 LNHDA, CDR2 SQIVND (reference sequence). The CDR3 loop is CASTDGFAGYGYTF. The CDR3 nucleotides read TGTGCCAGTACTGACGGCTTTGCGGGCTATGGCTACACCTTC.

Only one count was recorded for this clone. The chain uses TRBV18 and TRBJ1-1; D gene ambiguous. Per the germline V gene, CDR1 is KGHSH and CDR2 is LQKENI. This CDR3 region has 14 residues. Trimming removed 1 base at V and 2 bases at J, with 8 bases between. CDR3 DNA sequence: TGTGCCAGCTCACCACAGGAGATTAACACTGAAGCTTTCTTT. Translating gives CASSPQEINTEAFF.